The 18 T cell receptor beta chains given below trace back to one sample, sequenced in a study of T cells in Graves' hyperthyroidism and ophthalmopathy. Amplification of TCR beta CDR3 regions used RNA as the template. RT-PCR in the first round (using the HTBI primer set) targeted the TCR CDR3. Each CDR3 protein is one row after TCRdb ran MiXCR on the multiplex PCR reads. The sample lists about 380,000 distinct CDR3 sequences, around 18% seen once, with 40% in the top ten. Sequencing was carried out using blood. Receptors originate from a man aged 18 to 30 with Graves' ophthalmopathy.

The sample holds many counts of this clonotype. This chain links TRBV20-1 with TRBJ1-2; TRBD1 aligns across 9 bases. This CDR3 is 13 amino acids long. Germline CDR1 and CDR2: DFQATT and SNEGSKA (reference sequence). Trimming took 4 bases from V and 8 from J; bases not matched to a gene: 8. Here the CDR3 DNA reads TGCAGTGCTAATTCCGGGACAGGGAGAGGCTACACCTTC. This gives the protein CSANSGTGRGYTF.

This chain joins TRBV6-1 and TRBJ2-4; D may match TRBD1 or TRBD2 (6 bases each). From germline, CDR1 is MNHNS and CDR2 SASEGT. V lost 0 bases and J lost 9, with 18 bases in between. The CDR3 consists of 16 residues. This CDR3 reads CASSEAYGGSGVIQYF. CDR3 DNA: TGTGCCAGCAGTGAAGCATACGGGGGCTCGGGTGTCATTCAGTACTTC.

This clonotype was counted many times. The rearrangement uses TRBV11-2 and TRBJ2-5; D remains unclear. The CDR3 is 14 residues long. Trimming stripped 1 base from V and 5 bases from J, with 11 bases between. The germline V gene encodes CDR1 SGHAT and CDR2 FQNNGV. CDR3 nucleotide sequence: TGTGCCAGCAGCTTAGTTCTCCCGGGCGAGACCCAGTACTTC. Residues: CASSLVLPGETQYF.

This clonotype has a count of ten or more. CDR3 sequence: CSAGASNYGYTF. In nucleotides, the CDR3 is TGCAGTGCTGGGGCATCTAACTATGGCTACACCTTC. This chain links TRBV20-1 with TRBJ1-2, with D tentatively TRBD1 (5 bases). The length of the CDR3 is 12 residues. Germline values: CDR1 DFQATT, CDR2 SNEGSKA (reference sequence). Deletions cut 5 bases from V and 0 bases from J, with 7 bases between.

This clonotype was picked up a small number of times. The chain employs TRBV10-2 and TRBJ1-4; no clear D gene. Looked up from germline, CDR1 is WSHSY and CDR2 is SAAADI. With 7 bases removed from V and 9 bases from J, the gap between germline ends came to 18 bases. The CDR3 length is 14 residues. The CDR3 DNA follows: TGCGCCAGCACGTTGGGAGTGCCTGGGCAAAAACTGTTTTTT. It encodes CASTLGVPGQKLFF.

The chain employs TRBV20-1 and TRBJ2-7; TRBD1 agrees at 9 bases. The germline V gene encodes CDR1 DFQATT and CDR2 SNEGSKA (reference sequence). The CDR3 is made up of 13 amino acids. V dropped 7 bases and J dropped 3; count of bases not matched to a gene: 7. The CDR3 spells CSGGGTGIYEQYF. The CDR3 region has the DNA TGCAGTGGGGGGGGGACAGGGATCTACGAGCAGTACTTC.

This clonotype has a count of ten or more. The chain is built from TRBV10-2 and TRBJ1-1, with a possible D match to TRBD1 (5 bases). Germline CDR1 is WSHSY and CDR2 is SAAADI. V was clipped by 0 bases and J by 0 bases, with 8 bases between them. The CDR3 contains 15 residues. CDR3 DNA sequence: TGCGCCAGCAGTGAGTCAGAGGGGATGAACACTGAAGCTTTCTTT. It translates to CASSESEGMNTEAFF.

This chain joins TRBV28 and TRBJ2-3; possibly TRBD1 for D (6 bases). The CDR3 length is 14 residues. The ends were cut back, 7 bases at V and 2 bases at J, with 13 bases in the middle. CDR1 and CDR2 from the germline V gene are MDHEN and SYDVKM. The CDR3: CASMGAKYTDTQYF. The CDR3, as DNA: TGTGCCAGCATGGGGGCTAAATACACAGATACGCAGTATTTT.

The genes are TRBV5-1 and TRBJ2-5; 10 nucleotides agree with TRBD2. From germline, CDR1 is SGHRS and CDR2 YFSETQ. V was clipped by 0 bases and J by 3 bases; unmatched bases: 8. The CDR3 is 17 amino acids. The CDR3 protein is CASSLGTSGRGEETQYF. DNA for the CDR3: TGCGCCAGCAGCTTGGGGACTAGCGGCCGGGGCGAAGAGACCCAGTACTTC.

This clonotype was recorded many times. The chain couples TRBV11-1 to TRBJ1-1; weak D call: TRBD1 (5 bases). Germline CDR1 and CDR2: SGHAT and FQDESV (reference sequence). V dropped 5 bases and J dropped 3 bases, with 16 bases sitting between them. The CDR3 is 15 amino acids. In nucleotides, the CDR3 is TGTGCCAGCAGCCTCACCAGGGTTCAGGACACTGAAGCTTTCTTT. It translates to CASSLTRVQDTEAFF. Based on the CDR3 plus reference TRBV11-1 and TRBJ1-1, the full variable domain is EAEVAQSPRYKITEKSQAVAFWCDPISGHATLYWYRQILGQGPELLVQFQDESVVDDSQLPKDRFSAERLKGVDSTLKIQPAELGDSAMYLCASSLTRVQDTEAFFGQGTRLTVV.

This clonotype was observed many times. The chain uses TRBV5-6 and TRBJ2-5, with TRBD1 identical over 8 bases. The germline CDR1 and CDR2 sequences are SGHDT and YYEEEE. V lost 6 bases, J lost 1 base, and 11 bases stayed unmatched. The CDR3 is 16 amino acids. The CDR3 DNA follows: TGTGCCAGCATCAACGGACAGGGAAGGACCCAAGAGACCCAGTACTTC. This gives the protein CASINGQGRTQETQYF.

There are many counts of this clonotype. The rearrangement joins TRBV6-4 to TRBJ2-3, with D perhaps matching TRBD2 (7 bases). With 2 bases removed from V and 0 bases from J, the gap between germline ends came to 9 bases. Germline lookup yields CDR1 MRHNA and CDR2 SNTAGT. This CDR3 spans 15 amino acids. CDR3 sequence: CASSDGGASTDTQYF. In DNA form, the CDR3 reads TGTGCCAGCAGTGACGGGGGGGCTAGCACAGATACGCAGTATTTT.

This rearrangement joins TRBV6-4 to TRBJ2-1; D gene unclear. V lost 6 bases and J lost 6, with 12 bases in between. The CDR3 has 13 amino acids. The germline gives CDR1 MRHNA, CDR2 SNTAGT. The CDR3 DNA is TGTGCCAGCAGCCCAACTACCTTCAATGAGCAGTTCTTC. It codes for CASSPTTFNEQFF.

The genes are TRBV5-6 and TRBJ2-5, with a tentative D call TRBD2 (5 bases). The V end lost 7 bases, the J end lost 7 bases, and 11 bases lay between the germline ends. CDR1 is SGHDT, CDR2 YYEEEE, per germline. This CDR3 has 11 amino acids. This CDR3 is CASRNEGTQYF. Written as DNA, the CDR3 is TGTGCCAGCCGGAATGAGGGGACCCAGTACTTC.

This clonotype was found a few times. This CDR3 reads CASKEQRTGQETQYF. CDR3 coding DNA: TGTGCCAGCAAGGAACAACGGACAGGGCAAGAGACCCAGTACTTC. V gene TRBV2 combines with J gene TRBJ2-5; 8 bases match TRBD1. CDR3 size: 15 residues. Germline CDR1 and CDR2: SNHLY and FYNNEI. J gave up 2 bases and V 7 bases, and 9 bases lay outside the gene matches.

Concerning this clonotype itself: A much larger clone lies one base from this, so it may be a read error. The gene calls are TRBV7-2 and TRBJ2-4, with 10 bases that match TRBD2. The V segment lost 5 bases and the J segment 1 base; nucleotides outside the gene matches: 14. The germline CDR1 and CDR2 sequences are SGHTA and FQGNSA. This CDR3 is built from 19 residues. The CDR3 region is CASSAHSDLSGGAKNIQYF. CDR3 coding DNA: TGTGCCAGCAGCGCCCACTCGGACCTTAGCGGGGGGGCCAAAAACATTCAGTACTTC.

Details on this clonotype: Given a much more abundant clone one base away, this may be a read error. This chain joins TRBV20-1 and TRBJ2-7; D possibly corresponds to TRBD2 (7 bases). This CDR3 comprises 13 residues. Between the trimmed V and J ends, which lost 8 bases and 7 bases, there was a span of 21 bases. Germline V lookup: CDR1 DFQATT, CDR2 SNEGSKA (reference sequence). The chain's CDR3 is CSPQRGGFGEQYF. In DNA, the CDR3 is TGCAGTCCTCAGAGGGGGGGGTTCGGAGAGCAGTACTTC.

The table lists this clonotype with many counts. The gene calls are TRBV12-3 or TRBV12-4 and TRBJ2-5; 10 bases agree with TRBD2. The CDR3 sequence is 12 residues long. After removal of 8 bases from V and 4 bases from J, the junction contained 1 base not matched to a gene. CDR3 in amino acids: CASGLAAETQYF. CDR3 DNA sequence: TGTGCCAGCGGACTAGCGGCAGAGACCCAGTACTTC.